This T cell receptor (beta chain) stems from a study of T cells in Graves' hyperthyroidism and ophthalmopathy. TCR beta CDR3 regions were amplified from RNA. With the HTBI primer set, the TCR CDR3 went through a first round of RT-PCR. TCRdb reprocessed the multiplex PCR reads with MiXCR, giving one entry per CDR3 protein. This sample has approximately 400,000 distinct CDR3 sequences, with 15% to 18% found just once. Concerning this clonotype: The antigen is undetermined.

General observations from the study: A 13 V-J signature model discriminated ophthalmopathy versus stable hyperthyroidism. Most clonotypes expanded in the thyroid (above 0.001) were also present in blood.

Per germline, CDR1 SGDLS and CDR2 YYNGEE. The CDR3 extends over 15 amino acids. V was clipped by 0 bases and J by 0 bases, with 7 bases between them. Patients aged 18 to 65 with hyperthyroidism were newly diagnosed, with duration under 2 months. Pregnant or lactating patients were excluded, as were those with uncontrolled infection or other autoimmune disease. The receptor comes from a woman aged 18-29 years with Graves' hyperthyroidism. Material: blood. The chain links TRBV9 to TRBJ2-1; D gene unclear. The CDR3 sequence is CASSVGVGSYNEQFF. The CDR3 nucleotides are TGTGCCAGCAGCGTAGGAGTAGGCTCCTACAATGAGCAGTTCTTC.